At least ten counts were recorded for the clone carrying this TCR beta chain. Its antigen remains unknown. The CDR3 has 14 amino acids. V lost 7 bases, J lost 0 bases, and 12 bases lay in between. The germline V gene has CDR1 LGHDT and CDR2 YNNKEL (reference sequence). The source material, RNA transcripts, was used to amplify TCR beta CDR3 regions. HTBI primers were employed in a first-round RT-PCR of the TCR CDR3. TCRdb reanalysed the multiplex PCR reads using MiXCR and keeps one entry per CDR3 protein. The table includes about 480,000 distinct CDR3 sequences, approximately 15% detected once. These patients, aged 18 to 65, had recently diagnosed hyperthyroidism lasting under 2 months. These data are taken from a study of T cells in Graves' hyperthyroidism and ophthalmopathy. The overall study: Before any treatment, at initial diagnosis, peripheral blood was collected. General observations from the study: Ophthalmopathy, which appeared later, was predicted by the model a median roughly 6.6 months before onset.

Sequencing input: blood. The source is a woman aged 18-29 years with Graves' hyperthyroidism. This sequence joins TRBV3-1 and TRBJ1-1; D is undetermined. CDR3 bases: TGTGCCAGCAAGGGTGGGGAAATGAACACTGAAGCTTTCTTT. This gives the protein CASKGGEMNTEAFF.